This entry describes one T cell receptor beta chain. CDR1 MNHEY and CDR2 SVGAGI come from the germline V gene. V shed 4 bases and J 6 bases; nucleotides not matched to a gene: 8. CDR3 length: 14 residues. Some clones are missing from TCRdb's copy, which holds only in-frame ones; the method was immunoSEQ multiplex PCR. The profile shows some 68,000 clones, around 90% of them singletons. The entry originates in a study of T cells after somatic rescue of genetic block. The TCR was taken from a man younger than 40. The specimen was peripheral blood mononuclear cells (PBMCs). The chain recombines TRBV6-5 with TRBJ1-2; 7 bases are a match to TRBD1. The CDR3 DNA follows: TGTGCCAGCAGTTTGAGGGGGCGGTATGATGGCTACACCTTC. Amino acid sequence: CASSLRGRYDGYTF.